This is a list of T cell receptor beta chains from one sample in a study of blood T cell repertoires in COVID-19. Only in-frame clones appear in the TCRdb table, and some are missing; sequencing was by immunoSEQ multiplex PCR. This sample has about 150,000 clones, with roughly 80% found just once. The sequenced material came from peripheral blood. The receptors here all came from a woman aged 80 or older with acute or convalescent COVID-19. Each CDR3 is given with its conserved first and last residue. Fields, in order: clone size, V gene, D gene, J gene, CDR3 protein, CDR3 DNA. The D gene is left open where the match is weak. Clone size, where shown, is once, few, many, or a class for clones that have expanded.

>-|TRBV7-2|-|TRBJ1-1
CASSFRGRGTEAFF
TGTGCCAGCAGCTTTCGGGGGAGGGGCACTGAAGCTTTCTTT
>-|TRBV30|TRBD1|TRBJ2-2
CAWTRDSKNTGELFF
TGTGCCTGGACCCGGGACAGCAAGAACACCGGGGAGCTGTTTTTT
>-|TRBV7-9|TRBD2|TRBJ2-1
CASSPRGLAGIYNEQFF
TGTGCCAGCAGCCCCCGAGGCCTAGCGGGGATATACAATGAGCAGTTCTTC
>few|TRBV29-1|-|TRBJ1-4
CSVLTTNEKLFF
TGCAGCGTTTTAACAACTAATGAAAAACTGTTTTTT
>-|TRBV6-5|TRBD1|TRBJ1-4
CASSSSFTGVGEKLFF
TGTGCCAGCAGTTCCTCCTTCACAGGGGTTGGTGAAAAACTGTTTTTT
>-|TRBV18|TRBD2|TRBJ2-5
CASSPRLAGDPYQETQYF
TGTGCCAGCTCACCTCGACTAGCGGGGGACCCGTACCAAGAGACCCAGTACTTC
>-|TRBV5-1|TRBD1|TRBJ2-3
CASSSDRGLQYF
TGCGCCAGCAGCTCCGACAGGGGGCTGCAGTATTTT
>-|TRBV2|-|TRBJ1-1
CASRQGAEAFF
TGTGCCAGCAGACAGGGCGCTGAAGCTTTCTTT
>-|TRBV6-5|-|TRBJ1-6
CASSSVHNSPLHF
TGTGCCAGCAGTTCTGTTCATAATTCACCCCTCCACTTT
>-|TRBV7-9|-|TRBJ1-2
CASSLTGGGYTF
TGTGCCAGCAGCTTAACGGGAGGTGGCTACACCTTC
>-|TRBV19|TRBD1|TRBJ1-1
CASSPIQGALGSGTEAFF
TGTGCCAGTAGCCCAATCCAGGGGGCGCTGGGGTCAGGCACTGAAGCTTTCTTT
>-|TRBV7-2|-|TRBJ1-3
CASTPEVFGNTIYF
TGTGCCAGCACCCCTGAGGTTTTTGGAAACACCATATATTTT
>few|TRBV18|-|TRBJ1-1
CASLDLGGGTEAFF
TGTGCCAGCCTCGATTTGGGGGGGGGTACTGAAGCTTTCTTT
>-|TRBV24-1|-|TRBJ2-1
CATSDFSDNEQFF
TGTGCCACCAGTGATTTTAGTGACAATGAGCAGTTCTTC
>-|TRBV3-1/TRBV3-2|TRBD2|TRBJ2-1
CASSQDSRVSGSEQFF
TGTGCCAGCAGCCAAGATTCCCGGGTGAGCGGGAGCGAGCAGTTCTTC
>-|TRBV7-8|-|TRBJ1-1
CASSVQGNTEAFF
TGTGCCAGCAGCGTACAGGGAAACACTGAAGCTTTCTTT
>-|TRBV5-5|-|TRBJ2-7
CASSLQGQDEQYF
TGTGCCAGCAGCTTACAGGGCCAGGACGAGCAGTACTTC
>-|TRBV12-3/TRBV12-4|-|TRBJ1-1
CASTGNTEAFF
TGTGCCAGCACGGGGAACACTGAAGCTTTCTTT
>-|TRBV11-2|-|TRBJ1-2
CASSTRGPSSNYGYTF
TGTGCCAGCAGCACGCGGGGACCGTCCTCGAACTATGGCTACACCTTC
>-|TRBV6-5|-|TRBJ1-5
CASSFRGGQPQHF
TGTGCCAGCAGTTTTCGAGGGGGTCAGCCCCAGCATTTT
>-|TRBV27|-|TRBJ1-6
CASSPWSGRSPLHF
TGTGCCAGCAGTCCGTGGTCAGGGCGCTCACCCCTCCACTTT
>-|TRBV10-3|TRBD1|TRBJ1-5
CAISEGQGGDQPQHF
TGTGCCATCAGCGAGGGACAGGGAGGCGATCAGCCCCAGCATTTT
>-|TRBV4-3|-|TRBJ1-6
CASSQGRGKRSPLHF
TGCGCCAGCAGCCAAGGGAGAGGGAAAAGATCACCCCTCCACTTT
>-|TRBV12-3/TRBV12-4|-|TRBJ2-7
CASSGIEQYF
TGTGCCAGCAGCGGGATAGAGCAGTACTTC
>-|TRBV7-2|-|TRBJ2-7
CASSLAQGHEQYF
TGTGCCAGCAGCTTAGCGCAGGGCCACGAGCAGTACTTC
>-|TRBV2|-|TRBJ2-6
CASSEGTLSGANVLTF
TGTGCCAGCAGTGAAGGGACACTCTCTGGGGCCAACGTCCTGACTTTC
>-|TRBV9|-|TRBJ1-2
CASSVREGPYGYTF
TGTGCCAGCAGCGTCCGGGAGGGCCCGTATGGCTACACCTTC
>-|TRBV6-5|TRBD1|TRBJ1-6
CASSSRDRGDSPLHF
TGTGCCAGCAGTTCCAGGGACAGGGGAGATTCACCCCTCCACTTT
>few|TRBV5-1|-|TRBJ1-1
CASSPGPEATEAFF
TGCGCCAGCAGCCCGGGTCCCGAGGCGACTGAAGCTTTCTTT
>-|TRBV10-3|-|TRBJ1-2
CAISFQQGNYGYTF
TGTGCCATCAGTTTCCAACAGGGAAATTATGGCTACACCTTC
>-|TRBV19|-|TRBJ1-5
CASSIILGGLGFGQPQHF
TGTGCCAGTAGTATAATCTTAGGAGGGCTAGGTTTTGGTCAGCCCCAGCATTTT
>-|TRBV3-1/TRBV3-2|TRBD2|TRBJ2-7
CASSQVSLAGEGYEQYF
TGTGCCAGCAGCCAAGTATCACTAGCGGGAGAAGGCTACGAGCAGTACTTC
>-|TRBV19|-|TRBJ2-7
CASRTTDEQYF
TGTGCCAGTAGGACGACAGACGAGCAGTACTTC
>-|TRBV5-1|TRBD1|TRBJ2-1
CASSTDRARTYNEQFF
TGCGCCAGCAGCACCGACAGGGCGAGAACCTACAATGAGCAGTTCTTC
>-|TRBV2|-|TRBJ1-2
CASSDLEFGYTF
TGTGCCAGCAGTGATCTGGAGTTTGGCTACACCTTC
>-|TRBV5-1|-|TRBJ1-2
CASSLDRVNYGYTF
TGCGCCAGCAGCTTGGACAGAGTCAACTATGGCTACACCTTC
>-|TRBV19|-|TRBJ1-4
CASSPGKAPNEKLFF
TGTGCCAGTAGTCCAGGGAAGGCACCTAATGAAAAACTGTTTTTT
>-|TRBV19|TRBD1|TRBJ2-2
CASSTRDSTGELFF
TGTGCCAGTAGTACTCGGGACAGCACCGGGGAGCTGTTTTTT
>-|TRBV30|-|TRBJ1-4
CAWRDKATNEKLFF
TGTGCCTGGAGAGACAAGGCAACTAATGAAAAACTGTTTTTT
>-|TRBV2|-|TRBJ2-2
CASSVDRQDTGELFF
TGTGCCAGCAGCGTAGACAGGCAGGACACCGGGGAGCTGTTTTTT
>-|TRBV5-1|TRBD2|TRBJ2-7
CASSLSAGGLYEQYF
TGCGCCAGCAGCTTATCGGCGGGGGGGCTTTACGAGCAGTACTTC
>few|TRBV11-2|-|TRBJ2-1
CASSPGDMYNEQFF
TGTGCCAGCAGCCCCGGGGACATGTACAATGAGCAGTTCTTC
>-|TRBV7-3|-|TRBJ2-1
CASSLFPGEQFF
TGTGCCAGCAGCTTATTCCCGGGGGAGCAGTTCTTC
>-|TRBV6-5|-|TRBJ1-1
CASSPTGQGEAFF
TGTGCCAGCAGCCCAACGGGTCAGGGCGAAGCTTTCTTT